Presented here are 27 T cell receptor beta chains from one specimen sequenced in a study of T cells after yellow fever vaccination. TCRdb independently ran MiXCR on the 5' RACE reads; one entry per CDR3 protein. Among fewer than 400,000 distinct CDR3 sequences, around 10% were seen once, and the ten largest hold 3% to 3.5%. The sequencing here drew on CD4+ T cells sorted from PBMCs, taken 45 days after the yellow fever booster vaccination. The receptors stem from a man aged 18 to 35 who received the YFV17D yellow fever vaccine.

The chain combines TRBV10-3 with TRBJ1-2; perhaps TRBD1 as D (5 bases). V lost 0 bases and J lost 4, with 18 bases in between. Germline V gene sequence: CDR1 ENHRY, CDR2 SYGVKD. The CDR3 totals 17 residues. CDR3 in DNA: TGTGCCATCAGTGAGTCGAGCGGGGCCCTACTGGGCTATGGCTACACCTTC. It yields the protein CAISESSGALLGYGYTF.

Many counts were recorded for this clonotype. This sequence joins TRBV5-6 and TRBJ2-6; 7 nucleotides match TRBD1. V was pared by 4 bases and J by 5 bases, with 6 bases of the junction left unmatched. This CDR3 comprises 15 residues. Germline lookup yields CDR1 SGHDT and CDR2 YYEEEE. CDR3 region: CASSPDRARANVLTF. CDR3 bases: TGTGCCAGCAGCCCCGACAGGGCTCGGGCCAACGTCCTGACTTTC.

The chain recombines TRBV7-2 with TRBJ1-1; D remains unclear. This CDR3 region has 13 residues. V lost 2 bases, J lost 1 base, and 5 bases lay in between. Germline CDR1 SGHTA, CDR2 FQGNSA. The CDR3 spells CASSLYQNTEAFF. In nucleotides, the CDR3 is TGTGCCAGCAGCTTATACCAGAACACTGAAGCTTTCTTT. Complete variable domain (other parts from reference TRBV7-2 and TRBJ1-1): GAGVSQSPSNKVTEKGKDVELRCDPISGHTALYWYRQSLGQGLEFLIYFQGNSAPDKSGLPSDRFSAERTGGSVSTLTIQRTQQEDSAVYLCASSLYQNTEAFFGQGTRLTVV.

The rearrangement joins TRBV7-2 to TRBJ2-3; TRBD2 aligns across 13 bases. The CDR3 has 16 residues. CDR1 and CDR2 from the germline V gene are SGHTA and FQGNSA. Germline trimming cut 5 bases from V and 2 bases from J; bases unmatched to any gene: 4. The CDR3 is CASSLGLAGLTDTQYF. The CDR3 nucleotides read TGTGCCAGCAGCCTGGGACTAGCGGGGCTCACAGATACGCAGTATTTT.

At least ten counts were recorded for this clonotype. The V call is TRBV5-1, the J call TRBJ2-6; D unresolved. The CDR3 totals 16 residues. V lost 0 bases and J lost 0, with 7 bases in between. In germline, CDR1 is SGHRS, CDR2 YFSETQ. CDR3 amino acids: CASSLAGSSGANVLTF. In nucleotides, the CDR3 is TGCGCCAGCAGCTTGGCAGGAAGCTCTGGGGCCAACGTCCTGACTTTC.

The chain couples TRBV12-3 or TRBV12-4 to TRBJ1-3, with 11 positions matching TRBD1. The CDR3 extends over 18 amino acids. The V segment lost 6 bases and the J segment 6 bases; nucleotides outside the gene matches: 16. The CDR3 region has the DNA TGTGCCAGCAGCCGAATTCGGGGACAGGGGGTTTTCGAAAACACCATATATTTT. Amino acids: CASSRIRGQGVFENTIYF.

This clonotype has a handful of counts. J is TRBJ1-5 and V is TRBV6-1, with D uncertain. This CDR3 comprises 12 residues. The V end lost 4 bases, the J end lost 3 bases, and 4 bases lay between the germline ends. The germline V gene has CDR1 MNHNS and CDR2 SASEGT. The DNA of the CDR3 is TGTGCCAGCAGTGGACCCAATCAGCCCCAGCATTTT. It encodes CASSGPNQPQHF.

The chain uses TRBV6-5 and TRBJ1-6, with D possibly TRBD1 on 5 matching bases. This CDR3 spans 15 amino acids. Germline V CDR1 and CDR2: MNHEY, SVGAGI. Between the trimmed V and J ends, which lost 6 bases and 9 bases, there was a span of 18 bases. CDR3 sequence (DNA): TGTGCCAGCAGGCAAGAACCCAATGGGGGTTCACCCCTCCACTTT. It yields the protein CASRQEPNGGSPLHF.

V is TRBV5-1 and J is TRBJ2-5; the match to TRBD1 covers 9 bases. The CDR3 extends over 15 amino acids. Trimming took 5 bases from V and 5 from J; bases not matched to a gene: 10. Germline V lookup: CDR1 SGHRS, CDR2 YFSETQ. DNA for the CDR3: TGCGCCAGCAGTCTACAGGGGGCCCTAGTGGAGACCCAGTACTTC. Its translation is CASSLQGALVETQYF.

This clonotype was seen ten or more times. The rearrangement uses TRBV5-5 and TRBJ2-4; D remains ambiguous. The V gene's germline CDR1 is SGHKS and CDR2 YYEKEE (reference sequence). V shed 0 bases and J shed 9 bases, with 13 bases lying between them. The length of the CDR3 is 14 residues. This chain's CDR3 is CASSLELGLGIQYF. The CDR3 coding sequence is TGTGCCAGCAGCTTGGAGCTGGGTTTGGGCATTCAGTACTTC. Variable domain in full (rest from reference TRBV5-5 and TRBJ2-4): DAGVTQSPTHLIKTRGQQVTLRCSPISGHKSVSWYQQVLGQGPQFIFQYYEKEERGRGNFPDRFSARQFPNYSSELNVNALLLGDSALYLCASSLELGLGIQYFGAGTRLSVL.

This clonotype has just a few counts. The chain joins TRBV9 to TRBJ1-2; possible D gene TRBD1, 6 bases. CDR1 and CDR2 from the germline V gene are SGDLS and YYNGEE. The V and J ends lost 0 bases and 4 bases respectively, with 13 bases between them. CDR3 size: 15 residues. For the CDR3, the DNA is TGTGCCAGCAGCGTAGGGACAGAAAACCTCTATGGCTACACCTTC. This encodes CASSVGTENLYGYTF.

V is TRBV29-1 and J is TRBJ2-3, with a tentative D call TRBD2 (5 bases). The germline V gene has CDR1 SQVTM and CDR2 ANQGSEA. V lost 3 bases and J 3 bases, leaving 10 bases between the germline ends. The CDR3 consists of 13 residues. The CDR3 bases are TGCAGCGTTGAGAGGGTGGCGACAGATACGCAGTATTTT. Its protein is CSVERVATDTQYF.

This clonotype was seen more than once but under ten times. The CDR3 nucleotides are TGCGCCAGCAGCCAAGAAATCACGCGGGGGGGCTTGGAGACCCAGTACTTC. Protein: CASSQEITRGGLETQYF. The J gene is TRBJ2-5, the V gene TRBV4-3, with TRBD2 identical over 9 bases. In germline, CDR1 is LGHNA, CDR2 YSLEER. J gave up 5 bases and V 0 bases, and 10 bases lay outside the gene matches. The CDR3 extends over 17 amino acids.

This clonotype occurred a few times. This chain's CDR3 is CASSIQATDTQYF. The CDR3 DNA reads TGTGCCAGTAGTATCCAGGCAACAGATACGCAGTATTTT. The chain links TRBV19 to TRBJ2-3; D is unresolved. Deletions cut 3 bases from V and 3 bases from J, with 7 bases between. CDR3 length equals 13 residues. From germline, CDR1 is LNHDA and CDR2 SQIVND (reference sequence).

In this sample, this clonotype turned up many times. The chain has TRBV18 and TRBJ1-5; TRBD1 is a possible D gene (5 bases). V was cut by 8 bases and J by 7 bases, with 12 bases left in between. This CDR3 is built from 12 residues. Germline-derived CDR1 and CDR2 are KGHSH and LQKENI. The CDR3 region is CASSPRGQPQHF. The DNA for the CDR3 is TGTGCCAGCAGCCCAAGGGGACAGCCCCAGCATTTT. Combining the CDR3 with reference TRBV18 and TRBJ1-5 gives the whole variable domain NAGVMQNPRHLVRRRGQEARLRCSPMKGHSHVYWYRQLPEEGLKFMVYLQKENIIDESGMPKERFSAEFPKEGPSILRIQQVVRGDSAAYFCASSPRGQPQHFGDGTRLSIL.

This clonotype was detected many times. The V and J genes are TRBV25-1 and TRBJ1-6; D remains unclear. The CDR3 spans 11 residues. The V gene lost 2 bases and the J gene lost 11 bases, with 4 bases spanning the gap. The V gene's germline CDR1 is MGHDK and CDR2 SYGVNS. The CDR3: CASSEGAPLHF. The CDR3 DNA reads TGTGCCAGCAGTGAAGGGGCACCCCTCCACTTT.

This clonotype turned up a few times. This sequence joins TRBV5-4 and TRBJ2-2, with D tentatively TRBD1 (6 bases). The V end lost 0 bases, the J end lost 1 base, and 10 bases lay between the germline ends. The CDR3 contains 16 residues. From germline, CDR1 is SGHNT and CDR2 YYREEE (reference sequence). The CDR3 nucleotides read TGTGCCAGCAGCTTGGTGGGGGCAGTGAACACCGGGGAGCTGTTTTTT. Amino acids: CASSLVGAVNTGELFF.

This rearrangement joins TRBV18 to TRBJ2-2; the match to TRBD2 covers 7 bases. CDR3 length equals 14 residues. CDR1 and CDR2 from the germline V gene are KGHSH and LQKENI. V trimming: 6 bases; J trimming: 4 bases; junction bases outside the gene matches: 5. The CDR3 is CASSSSGTTGELFF. In DNA, the CDR3 is TGTGCCAGCTCGTCTAGCGGCACCACCGGGGAGCTGTTTTTT. The entire variable domain, with the rest obtained from reference TRBV18 and TRBJ2-2, is as follows: NAGVMQNPRHLVRRRGQEARLRCSPMKGHSHVYWYRQLPEEGLKFMVYLQKENIIDESGMPKERFSAEFPKEGPSILRIQQVVRGDSAAYFCASSSSGTTGELFFGEGSRLTVL.

This clonotype was found a few times. The chain couples TRBV29-1 to TRBJ1-4; 7 nucleotides line up with TRBD1. Germline values: CDR1 SQVTM, CDR2 ANQGSEA. This CDR3 comprises 14 residues. Trimming removed 4 bases from V and 3 bases from J; junction bases left unmatched: 5. CDR3 DNA sequence: TGCAGCGTTGGGGAGGGGACAGCTAATGAAAAACTGTTTTTT. Residues: CSVGEGTANEKLFF. The complete variable domain, with remaining parts taken from reference TRBV29-1 and TRBJ1-4, reads SAVISQKPSRDICQRGTSLTIQCQVDSQVTMMFWYRQQPGQSLTLIATANQGSEATYESGFVIDKFPISRPNLTFSTLTVSNMSPEDSSIYLCSVGEGTANEKLFFGSGTQLSVL.

V and J are TRBV6-2 or TRBV6-3 and TRBJ1-6; the D gene is possibly TRBD1 (6 bases). The V gene's germline CDR1 is MNHEY and CDR2 SVGEGT. With 9 bases removed from V and 5 bases from J, the gap between germline ends came to 14 bases. This CDR3 spans 14 amino acids. This CDR3 reads CARERGIHNSPLHF. The CDR3 region has the DNA TGTGCCAGAGAGAGGGGGATCCATAATTCACCCCTCCACTTT.

This clonotype was observed once. The chain combines TRBV6-6 with TRBJ1-1; a possible D gene is TRBD1 (5 bases). CDR1 MNHNY and CDR2 SVGAGI come from the germline V gene (reference sequence). The CDR3 runs to 14 residues. Trimming shortened V by 3 bases and J by 1 base, and 9 bases separated the two germline ends. Here the CDR3 reads CASSYQTGNTEAFF. CDR3 DNA sequence: TGTGCCAGCAGTTATCAAACAGGGAACACTGAAGCTTTCTTT.

The sample holds one count of this clonotype. The rearrangement uses TRBV18 and TRBJ1-2; unclear D gene. V lost 3 bases, J lost 2 bases, and 16 bases lay in between. This CDR3 has 16 residues. Germline CDR1 is KGHSH and CDR2 is LQKENI. CDR3 bases: TGTGCCAGCTCACCTGATTTGCGGGTAGGAAACTATGGCTACACCTTC. It codes for CASSPDLRVGNYGYTF. Filled out from reference TRBV18 and TRBJ1-2, the complete variable domain reads NAGVMQNPRHLVRRRGQEARLRCSPMKGHSHVYWYRQLPEEGLKFMVYLQKENIIDESGMPKERFSAEFPKEGPSILRIQQVVRGDSAAYFCASSPDLRVGNYGYTFGSGTRLTVV.

This clonotype was observed a handful of times. The chain recombines TRBV5-1 with TRBJ1-1; the D is unclear. The CDR3 is 15 residues long. The V gene lost 0 bases and the J gene lost 0 bases, with 9 bases spanning the gap. CDR1 is SGHRS and CDR2 is YFSETQ in the germline V gene. The CDR3 DNA is TGCGCCAGCAGCTTGGAATACACACTGAACACTGAAGCTTTCTTT. It specifies CASSLEYTLNTEAFF.

The chain joins TRBV7-6 to TRBJ2-2; D is undetermined. V lost 1 base to trimming and J lost 5 bases, with 11 bases between them. The CDR3 runs 15 residues. Germline-derived CDR1 and CDR2 are SGHVS and FNYEAQ. CDR3 sequence: CASSLGGVGTGELFF. CDR3 DNA: TGTGCCAGCAGCTTAGGGGGTGTTGGTACCGGGGAGCTGTTTTTT.

The rearrangement links TRBV5-1 to TRBJ2-5; 8 bases agree with TRBD2. The germline V gene has CDR1 SGHRS and CDR2 YFSETQ. The ends lost 4 bases at V and 6 bases at J; junction bases unmatched: 8. This CDR3 contains 14 residues. CDR3 bases: TGCGCCAGCAGCCCGACGACTAGCGTTCAGACCCAGTACTTC. Translating gives CASSPTTSVQTQYF.

This clonotype was seen a few times. The V and J genes are TRBV5-1 and TRBJ1-1; unclear D gene. Deletions cut 7 bases from V and 0 bases from J, with 19 bases between. The CDR3 covers 16 residues. The germline gives CDR1 SGHRS, CDR2 YFSETQ. The DNA for the CDR3 is TGCGCCAGCCAAGGCGATACTTCAATGATGAACACTGAAGCTTTCTTT. Protein sequence: CASQGDTSMMNTEAFF.

This clonotype was counted only a few times. The chain is built from TRBV7-9 and TRBJ2-7, with 9 positions matching TRBD2. Germline CDR1 is SEHNR and CDR2 is FQNEAQ (reference sequence). Losses at the gene ends were 5 bases for V and 2 bases for J; bases not matched to a gene: 7. This CDR3 spans 15 amino acids. CDR3 amino acids: CASSQSGGNAYEQYF. The CDR3, as DNA: TGTGCCAGCAGCCAAAGCGGGGGGAATGCCTACGAGCAGTACTTC.